Included here is one TCR beta chain sequence, with context. The germline gives CDR1 LGHDT, CDR2 YNNKEL (reference sequence). Trimming took off 1 base at V and 3 bases at J, with 10 bases between the two ends. The length of the CDR3 is 15 residues. The authors negatively isolated CD8+ and CD4+ T cells and FACS-enriched TEMRA cells. With random hexamers, reverse transcription was performed on roughly 0.5 to 1 ug of RNA. TCRdb passed the immunoSEQ multiplex PCR reads through MiXCR, listing each CDR3 protein once. Of 250,000 or so distinct CDR3 sequences listed, around 95% are singletons. The data originate from a study of CD8 T cells in Susac syndrome.

This receptor was taken from a human donor with multiple sclerosis. The specimen sequenced was CD4+ T cells from PBMCs. The rearrangement uses TRBV3-1 and TRBJ2-1; D possibly corresponds to TRBD1 (5 bases). CDR3 nucleotides: TGTGCCAGCAGCCAAGTAGGGGTTCTCTACAATGAGCAGTTCTTC. Translation gives CASSQVGVLYNEQFF.